This TCR beta chain appears in the sequencing data of a study of blood T cell repertoires in COVID-19. The CDR3 consists of 15 residues. CDR1 and CDR2 (germline): DFQATT, SNEGSKA (reference sequence). V lost 3 bases, J lost 0 bases, and 1 base stayed unmatched. Using immunoSEQ multiplex PCR, the repertoire was profiled, and TCRdb retains in-frame clones only, with some absent. The table records roughly 30,000 clones, over 75% of them present only once. The chain carries TRBV20-1 and TRBJ2-6; 8 bases fit TRBD1. The sequencing input was peripheral blood. This sequence was found in a human donor in a cohort sampled during active COVID-19. In nucleotides, the CDR3 is TGCAGTGCTAGTCAGGGGGCCTCTGGGGCCAACGTCCTGACTTTC. It yields the protein CSASQGASGANVLTF.